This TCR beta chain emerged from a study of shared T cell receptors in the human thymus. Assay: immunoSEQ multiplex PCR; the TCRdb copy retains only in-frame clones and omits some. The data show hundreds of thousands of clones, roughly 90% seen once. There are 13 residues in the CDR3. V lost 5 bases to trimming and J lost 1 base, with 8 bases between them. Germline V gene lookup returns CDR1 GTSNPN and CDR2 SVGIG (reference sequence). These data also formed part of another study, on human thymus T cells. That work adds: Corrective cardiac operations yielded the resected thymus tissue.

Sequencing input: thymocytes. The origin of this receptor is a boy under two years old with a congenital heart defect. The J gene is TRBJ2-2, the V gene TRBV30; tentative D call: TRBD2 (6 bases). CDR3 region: CAWWGVNTGELFF. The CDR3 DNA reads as TGTGCCTGGTGGGGGGTGAACACCGGGGAGCTGTTTTTT.